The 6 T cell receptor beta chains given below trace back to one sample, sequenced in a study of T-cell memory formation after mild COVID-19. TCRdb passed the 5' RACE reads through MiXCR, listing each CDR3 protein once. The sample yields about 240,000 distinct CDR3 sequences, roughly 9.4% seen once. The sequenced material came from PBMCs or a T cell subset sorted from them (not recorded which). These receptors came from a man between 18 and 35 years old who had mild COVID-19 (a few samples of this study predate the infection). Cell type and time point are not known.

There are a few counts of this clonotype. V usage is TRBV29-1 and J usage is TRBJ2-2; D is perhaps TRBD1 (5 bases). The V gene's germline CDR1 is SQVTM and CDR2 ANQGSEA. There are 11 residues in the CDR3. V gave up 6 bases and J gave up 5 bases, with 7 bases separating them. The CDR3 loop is CSVSGTGELFF. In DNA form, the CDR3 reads TGCAGCGTGTCAGGGACCGGGGAGCTGTTTTTT.

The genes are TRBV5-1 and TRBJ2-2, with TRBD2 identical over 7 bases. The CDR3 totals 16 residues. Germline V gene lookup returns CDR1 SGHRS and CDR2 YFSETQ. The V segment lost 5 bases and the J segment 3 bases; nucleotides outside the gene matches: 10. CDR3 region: CASRQGLEVYTGELFF. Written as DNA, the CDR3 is TGCGCCAGCAGGCAAGGACTAGAGGTATACACCGGGGAGCTGTTTTTT.

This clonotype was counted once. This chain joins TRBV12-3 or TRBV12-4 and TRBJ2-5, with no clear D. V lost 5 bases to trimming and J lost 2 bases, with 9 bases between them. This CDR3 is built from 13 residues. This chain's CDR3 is CASSVYRQETQYF. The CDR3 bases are TGTGCCAGCAGTGTATACCGTCAAGAGACCCAGTACTTC.

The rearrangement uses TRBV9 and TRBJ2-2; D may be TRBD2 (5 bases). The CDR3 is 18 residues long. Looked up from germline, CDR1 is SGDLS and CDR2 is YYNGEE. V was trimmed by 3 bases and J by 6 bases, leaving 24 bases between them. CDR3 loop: CASSEVGELPGAAGELFF. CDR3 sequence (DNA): TGTGCCAGCAGCGAAGTAGGTGAACTACCCGGAGCGGCCGGGGAGCTGTTTTTT.

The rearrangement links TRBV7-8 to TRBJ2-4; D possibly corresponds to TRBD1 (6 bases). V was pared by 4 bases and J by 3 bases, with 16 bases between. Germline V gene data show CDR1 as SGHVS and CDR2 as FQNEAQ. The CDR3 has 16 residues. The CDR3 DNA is TGTGCCAGCAGCTCCTTTACTGGGGGCAGCAAAAACATTCAGTACTTC. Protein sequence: CASSSFTGGSKNIQYF.

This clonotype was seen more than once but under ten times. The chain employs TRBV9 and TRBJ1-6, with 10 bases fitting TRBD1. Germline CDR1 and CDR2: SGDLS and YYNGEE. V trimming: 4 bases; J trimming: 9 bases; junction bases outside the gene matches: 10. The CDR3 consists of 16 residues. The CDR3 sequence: CASSMGQGSMGSPLHF. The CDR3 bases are TGTGCCAGCAGCATGGGACAGGGGTCGATGGGTTCACCCCTCCACTTT.